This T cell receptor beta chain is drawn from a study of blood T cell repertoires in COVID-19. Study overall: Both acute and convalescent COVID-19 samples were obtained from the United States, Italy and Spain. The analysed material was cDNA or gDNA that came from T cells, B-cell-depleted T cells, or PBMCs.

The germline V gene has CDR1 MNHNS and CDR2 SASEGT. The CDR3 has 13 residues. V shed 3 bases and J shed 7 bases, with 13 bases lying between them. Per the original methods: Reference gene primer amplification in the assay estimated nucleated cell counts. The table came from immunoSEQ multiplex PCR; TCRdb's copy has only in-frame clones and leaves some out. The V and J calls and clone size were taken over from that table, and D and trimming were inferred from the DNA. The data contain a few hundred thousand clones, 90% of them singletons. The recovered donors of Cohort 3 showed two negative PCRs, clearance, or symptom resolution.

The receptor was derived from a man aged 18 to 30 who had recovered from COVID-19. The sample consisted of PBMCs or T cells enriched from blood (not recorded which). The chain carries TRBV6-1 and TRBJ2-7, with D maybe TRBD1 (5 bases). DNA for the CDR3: TGTGCCAGCAGTGACAGGGCAGGATGGGAGCAGTACTTC. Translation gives CASSDRAGWEQYF.